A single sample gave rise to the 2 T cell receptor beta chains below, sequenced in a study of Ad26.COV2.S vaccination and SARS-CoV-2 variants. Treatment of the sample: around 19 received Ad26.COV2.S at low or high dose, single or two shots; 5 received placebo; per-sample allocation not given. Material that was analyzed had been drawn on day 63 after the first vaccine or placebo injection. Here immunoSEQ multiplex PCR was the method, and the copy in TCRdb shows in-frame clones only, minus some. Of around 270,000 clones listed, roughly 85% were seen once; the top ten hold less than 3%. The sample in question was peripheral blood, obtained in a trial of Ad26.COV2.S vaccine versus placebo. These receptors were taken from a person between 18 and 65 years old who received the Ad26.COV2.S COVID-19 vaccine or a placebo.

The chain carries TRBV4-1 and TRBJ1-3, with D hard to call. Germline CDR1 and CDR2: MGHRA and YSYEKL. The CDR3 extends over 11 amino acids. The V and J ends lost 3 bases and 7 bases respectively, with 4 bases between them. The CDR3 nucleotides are TGCGCCAGCAGCCAGGTTAACACCATATATTTT. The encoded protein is CASSQVNTIYF.

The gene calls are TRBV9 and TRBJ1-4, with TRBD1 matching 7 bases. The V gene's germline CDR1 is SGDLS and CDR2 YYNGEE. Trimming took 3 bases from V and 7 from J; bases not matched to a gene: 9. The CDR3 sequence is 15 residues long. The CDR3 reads CASSEGQRWIEKLFF. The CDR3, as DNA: TGTGCCAGCAGCGAGGGACAGAGATGGATTGAAAAACTGTTTTTT.